The 28 T cell receptor beta chains in this list originate from one sample, sequenced in a study of shared clonotypes between healthy human individuals. Produced via immunoSEQ multiplex PCR; TCRdb's table is partial and in-frame only. The data contain nearly 1 million clones, around 80% of them seen just once; the ten biggest clones take up approximately 1.5%. Sequenced material: memory CD4+ T cells sorted from blood. Subset here: CD45RA-negative fraction. Receptors originate from a man aged 18 to 35 in good health.

The chain has TRBV7-2 and TRBJ1-5, with unresolved D. The ends were cut back, 3 bases at V and 2 bases at J, with 11 bases in the middle. Germline V lookup: CDR1 SGHTA, CDR2 FQGNSA. This CDR3 spans 15 amino acids. The CDR3 nucleotides read TGTGCCAGCAGCTTGGATGGCGGGGGCAATCAGCCCCAGCATTTT. Protein sequence: CASSLDGGGNQPQHF.

The chain couples TRBV6-5 to TRBJ1-1; 7 bases line up with TRBD1. V gave up 7 bases and J gave up 3 bases; unmatched junction bases: 8. Germline V gene sequence: CDR1 MNHEY, CDR2 SVGAGI. The CDR3 loop spans 14 amino acids. In DNA, the CDR3 is TGTGCCAGCACCCCCGGGACAGCATACACTGAAGCTTTCTTT. This gives the protein CASTPGTAYTEAFF.

The CDR3 is CASSRRQGTLSEQYF. The DNA of the CDR3 is TGTGCCAGCAGCCGCCGACAGGGGACTCTTTCCGAGCAGTACTTC. This sequence joins TRBV14 and TRBJ2-7, with 8 nucleotides matching TRBD1. Unmatched junction bases numbered 11, after V lost 4 bases and J lost 6 bases. Germline loops: CDR1 SGHDN, CDR2 FVKESK. This CDR3 has 15 amino acids.

The chain has TRBV18 and TRBJ2-2; possibly TRBD1 for D (6 bases). Trimming cost V 6 bases and J 2 bases, with 7 bases left between them. Per the germline V gene, CDR1 is KGHSH and CDR2 is LQKENI. The CDR3 runs 13 residues. The CDR3 loop is CASSDRNTGELFF. The CDR3 nucleotides read TGTGCCAGCTCGGACAGAAACACCGGGGAGCTGTTTTTT.

In the case of this clone: Other DNA variants within this sample encode the same CDR3. The CDR3 sequence: CASSLGQGYTEAFF. The CDR3 region has the DNA TGTGCCAGCAGCTTAGGACAGGGGTACACTGAAGCTTTCTTT. V and J are TRBV7-9 and TRBJ1-1; 8 nucleotides match TRBD1. Losses at the gene ends were 1 base for V and 3 bases for J; bases not matched to a gene: 1. Germline CDR1 SEHNR, CDR2 FQNEAQ (reference sequence). This CDR3 has 14 residues.

This clone was recorded once. V gene TRBV30 combines with J gene TRBJ1-5, with D possibly matching TRBD1 (5 bases). The V end lost 1 base, the J end lost 4 bases, and 14 bases lay between the germline ends. Germline lookup yields CDR1 GTSNPN and CDR2 SVGIG (reference sequence). This CDR3 is built from 15 residues. This CDR3 reads CAWSAGGNPNQPQHF. CDR3 sequence (DNA): TGTGCCTGGAGTGCGGGGGGGAACCCGAATCAGCCCCAGCATTTT.

This chain links TRBV2 with TRBJ1-1, with TRBD1 matching over 11 bases. The CDR3 runs to 14 residues. J gave up 5 bases and V 6 bases, and 5 bases lay outside the gene matches. Germline V gene sequence: CDR1 SNHLY, CDR2 FYNNEI. CDR3 coding DNA: TGTGCCAGCAGAGAGGACAGGGGGCATACTGAAGCTTTCTTT. Translating it yields CASREDRGHTEAFF.

Concerning this clone itself: A junction end diverges from the germline sequence, so it may reflect a read error. The same CDR3 is also encoded by other DNA sequences in this sample. V gene TRBV7-7 combines with J gene TRBJ2-5, with D perhaps being TRBD1 or TRBD2 (5 bases each). Germline-derived CDR1 and CDR2 are SSHAT and FNYEAQ (reference sequence). The CDR3 runs to 14 residues. The CDR3 region has the DNA TGTGCTAGCAGCTTAGTTGGGGGCCAAGAGACCCAGTACTTC. Its protein product is CASSLVGGQETQYF.

The chain employs TRBV7-2 and TRBJ1-5; possibly TRBD1 for D (5 bases). V gave up 1 base and J gave up 5 bases, with 12 bases separating them. Germline V gene data show CDR1 as SGHTA and CDR2 as FQGNSA. The length of the CDR3 is 15 residues. The CDR3 region has the DNA TGTGCCAGCAGCTTAGGAGGCAGGGAGTATCAGCCCCAGCATTTT. Translating it yields CASSLGGREYQPQHF.

The V and J genes are TRBV7-9 and TRBJ2-3; TRBD2 is a possible D gene (6 bases). V lost 0 bases and J 0 bases, leaving 7 bases between the germline ends. The CDR3 has 15 amino acids. Germline V CDR1 and CDR2: SEHNR, FQNEAQ (reference sequence). The CDR3 coding sequence is TGTGCCAGCAGCTTAGCTAGCGGAAGCACAGATACGCAGTATTTT. Protein sequence: CASSLASGSTDTQYF.

The J gene is TRBJ2-2, the V gene TRBV4-3, with D unresolved. The ends were cut back, 3 bases at V and 4 bases at J, with 6 bases in the middle. There are 13 residues in the CDR3. Germline assignment: CDR1 LGHNA and CDR2 YSLEER. In DNA form, the CDR3 reads TGCGCCAGCAGCCAGGTCGTCACCGGGGAGCTGTTTTTT. Amino acids: CASSQVVTGELFF.

This chain joins TRBV11-2 and TRBJ2-1; D is unclear. V lost 5 bases to trimming and J lost 3 bases, with 17 bases between them. CDR1 is SGHAT and CDR2 is FQNNGV in the germline V gene. This CDR3 region has 16 residues. The CDR3: CASSPSRTAGYNEQFF. CDR3 sequence (DNA): TGTGCCAGCAGCCCCTCGCGGACCGCCGGCTACAATGAGCAGTTCTTC.

The gene calls are TRBV7-2 and TRBJ2-7; D might be TRBD2 (6 bases). CDR1 is SGHTA and CDR2 is FQGNSA in the germline V gene. The CDR3 sequence is 15 residues long. Trimming took off 5 bases at V and 1 base at J, with 15 bases between the two ends. CDR3 coding DNA: TGTGCCAGCAGCACTGCCCCGACTAGTTCCTACGAGCAGTACTTC. This encodes CASSTAPTSSYEQYF.

The chain joins TRBV9 to TRBJ1-6; no definite D call. Germline CDR1 SGDLS, CDR2 YYNGEE. CDR3 size: 13 residues. Trimming removed 0 bases at V and 9 bases at J, with 7 bases between. The CDR3 nucleotides read TGTGCCAGCAGCGTAGGGTCACCTTCACCCCTCCACTTT. Translation gives CASSVGSPSPLHF.

The chain links TRBV19 to TRBJ2-6; D perhaps matches TRBD1 (5 bases). The CDR3 length is 15 residues. V lost 5 bases, J lost 6 bases, and 14 bases lay in between. In germline, CDR1 is LNHDA, CDR2 SQIVND (reference sequence). CDR3 DNA sequence: TGTGCCAGTAGTTCGAAGGGCAGGGAGGCCAACGTCCTGACTTTC. Protein: CASSSKGREANVLTF.

The rearrangement joins TRBV7-2 to TRBJ2-3; 8 bases agree with TRBD1. Germline CDR1 reads SGHTA; CDR2 reads FQGNSA. The V segment lost 5 bases and the J segment 3 bases; nucleotides outside the gene matches: 13. This CDR3 region has 17 residues. This CDR3 reads CASSLGQAARRTDTQYF. The CDR3 DNA sequence: TGTGCCAGCAGCCTGGGACAGGCCGCGAGGAGGACAGATACGCAGTATTTT. Supplemented by reference TRBV7-2 and TRBJ2-3, the full variable domain reads GAGVSQSPSNKVTEKGKDVELRCDPISGHTALYWYRQSLGQGLEFLIYFQGNSAPDKSGLPSDRFSAERTGGSVSTLTIQRTQQEDSAVYLCASSLGQAARRTDTQYFGPGTRLTVL.

Worth noting for this clone: This likely stems from a read error, as it lies one base from a far larger clone. J is TRBJ1-3 and V is TRBV7-3; D gene uncertain. Trimming stripped 1 base from V and 0 bases from J, with 1 base between. The CDR3 has 13 amino acids. Germline-derived CDR1 and CDR2 are SGHTA and FQGTGA. The CDR3 DNA reads as TGTGCCAGCAGCTTAAGCTCTGGAAACACCATATATTTT. Its translation: CASSLSSGNTIYF.

In the case of this clone: This may come from a read error, since a much larger clone is one base off. This CDR3 is CASSPGRTNEKLFF. The CDR3 DNA reads TGTGCCAGCAGCCCTGGGAGGACTAATGAAAAACTGTTTTTT. This chain connects TRBV2 to TRBJ1-4; no reliable D call. V lost 6 bases to trimming and J lost 2 bases, with 10 bases between them. The germline V gene has CDR1 SNHLY and CDR2 FYNNEI. The CDR3 runs to 14 residues.

Regarding this clone: Other DNA sequences of this sample code for an identical CDR3. The chain employs TRBV19 and TRBJ1-2; D unclear. V dropped 3 bases and J dropped 3 bases, with 8 bases sitting between them. The CDR3 runs 13 residues. The germline V gene encodes CDR1 LNHDA and CDR2 SQIVND (reference sequence). DNA for the CDR3: TGTGCCAGTAGTATTCCAGGATACTATGGCTACACCTTC. Translating gives CASSIPGYYGYTF.

V gene TRBV28 combines with J gene TRBJ1-6, with 9 bases fitting TRBD1. CDR3 length equals 15 residues. Looked up from germline, CDR1 is MDHEN and CDR2 is SYDVKM. Unmatched junction bases numbered 10, after V lost 6 bases and J lost 10 bases. In nucleotides, the CDR3 is TGTGCCAGCAGCGTAAACAACAGGGGGCAATCACCCCTCCACTTT. Protein sequence: CASSVNNRGQSPLHF.

The rearrangement uses TRBV10-3 and TRBJ1-1; D is uncertain. CDR3 length: 13 amino acids. CDR1 and CDR2 (germline): ENHRY, SYGVKD. V lost 3 bases, J lost 1 base, and 6 bases lay in between. The CDR3 region has the DNA TGTGCCATCAGTGACCCCGCGAACACTGAAGCTTTCTTT. Protein product: CAISDPANTEAFF.

The rearrangement uses TRBV25-1 and TRBJ2-5; D unclear. The J call may not be correct, given that the DNA end is closer to TRBJ2-7. From germline, CDR1 is MGHDK and CDR2 SYGVNS. The CDR3 extends over 13 amino acids. CDR3 sequence: CASSGLLGYEQYF. The CDR3 nucleotides read TGTGCCAGCAGTGGGCTCTTAGGCTACGAGCAGTACTTC.

The chain employs TRBV5-1 and TRBJ2-5; D is perhaps TRBD2 (6 bases). Trimming took off 4 bases at V and 2 bases at J, with 15 bases between the two ends. The germline V gene encodes CDR1 SGHRS and CDR2 YFSETQ. The length of the CDR3 is 15 residues. In DNA, the CDR3 is TGCGCCAGCAGCCCCAACACCGGAGGGCAAGAGACCCAGTACTTC. Protein: CASSPNTGGQETQYF.

This chain links TRBV25-1 with TRBJ1-2; no clear D gene. The CDR3 length is 13 residues. The V gene lost 1 base and the J gene lost 7 bases, with 10 bases spanning the gap. Per the germline V gene, CDR1 is MGHDK and CDR2 is SYGVNS. CDR3 in DNA: TGTGCCAGCAGTGAATCCCCCGTGTCTGGCTACACCTTC. Its translation: CASSESPVSGYTF.

This clone was observed once. Other DNA sequences in this specimen translate into the identical CDR3. V usage is TRBV6-5 and J usage is TRBJ1-6, with D unresolved. Trimming took off 0 bases at V and 7 bases at J, with 13 bases between the two ends. Germline-derived CDR1 and CDR2 are MNHEY and SVGAGI. The CDR3 has 16 residues. The chain's CDR3 is CASSYSRGSTNSPLHF. CDR3 nucleotide sequence: TGTGCCAGCAGTTACTCGAGAGGCAGTACCAATTCACCCCTCCACTTT.

The V and J genes are TRBV4-3 and TRBJ2-7; 8 nucleotides match TRBD2. The germline V gene encodes CDR1 LGHNA and CDR2 YSLEER. The junction had 16 bases not matched to a gene; V was cut back by 0 bases and J by 6 bases. The CDR3 has 18 residues. CDR3 in amino acids: CASSQDILSVGSGTEQYF. CDR3 DNA: TGCGCCAGCAGCCAAGATATTTTAAGCGTGGGTAGCGGGACCGAGCAGTACTTC.

The chain combines TRBV2 with TRBJ1-2; TRBD1 matches at 7 bases. V dropped 9 bases and J dropped 0; count of bases not matched to a gene: 4. Germline V CDR1 and CDR2: SNHLY, FYNNEI. The CDR3 extends over 13 amino acids. In DNA, the CDR3 is TGTGCCAGTCTACAGGGGCCTAACTATGGCTACACCTTC. It codes for CASLQGPNYGYTF. Complete variable domain (other parts from reference TRBV2 and TRBJ1-2): EPEVTQTPSHQVTQMGQEVILRCVPISNHLYFYWYRQILGQKVEFLVSFYNNEISEKSEIFDDQFSVERPDGSNFTLKIRSTKLEDSAMYFCASLQGPNYGYTFGSGTRLTVV.

The genes are TRBV7-2 and TRBJ2-3; D tentatively fits TRBD1 or TRBD2 (6 bases each). The CDR3 has 13 amino acids. The V gene lost 1 base and the J gene lost 15 bases, with 17 bases spanning the gap. The germline V gene has CDR1 SGHTA and CDR2 FQGNSA. CDR3 sequence reads: CASSLVRGELGYF. The CDR3 DNA is TGTGCCAGCAGCTTAGTAAGGGGGGAGTTGGGATATTTT.